Listed here are 28 T cell receptor beta chains from one sample, sequenced in a study of cytomegalovirus exposure and HLA in healthy donors. With 60 Vbeta and 13 Jbeta primers, the PCR was carried out. Using immunoSEQ multiplex PCR, the repertoire was profiled, and TCRdb retains in-frame clones only, with some absent. Among some 110,000 clones listed, around three quarters were seen once. The sample was PBMCs. These receptors came from a man aged 45-65 years in good health and CMV-seropositive.

The rearrangement uses TRBV7-2 and TRBJ2-7; 9 bases map to TRBD2. CDR1 SGHTA and CDR2 FQGNSA come from the germline V gene. This CDR3 region has 17 residues. Trimming cost V 1 base and J 0 bases; bases outside gene matches: 7. As DNA, the CDR3 is TGTGCCAGCAGCTTAGTAGGGGCTAGCGGGGACTCCTACGAGCAGTACTTC. It translates to CASSLVGASGDSYEQYF.

J is TRBJ2-7 and V is TRBV28; D may match TRBD1 or TRBD2 (6 bases each). Deletions cut 6 bases from V and 7 bases from J, with 13 bases between. CDR3 length: 12 residues. The germline V gene encodes CDR1 MDHEN and CDR2 SYDVKM. The CDR3 loop is CASRLGGREQYF. CDR3 bases: TGTGCCAGCAGGTTAGGGGGGAGGGAGCAGTACTTC. The variable domain in full, completed from reference TRBV28 and TRBJ2-7, reads DVKVTQSSRYLVKRTGEKVFLECVQDMDHENMFWYRQDPGLGLRLIYFSYDVKMKEKGDIPEGYSVSREKKERFSLILESASTNQTSMYLCASRLGGREQYFGPGTRLTVT.

The chain combines TRBV28 with TRBJ1-6, with a tentative D call TRBD1 (5 bases). Trimming left V 4 bases short and J 7 bases short, with 17 bases between. Germline-derived CDR1 and CDR2 are MDHEN and SYDVKM. This CDR3 has 16 amino acids. The CDR3 DNA reads as TGTGCCAGCAGTTCCCCCAGCAGGGTGGGGAATTCACCCCTCCACTTT. Residues: CASSSPSRVGNSPLHF.

This clone is a singleton in its sample. This CDR3 reads CSARQGTNTEAFF. CDR3 DNA sequence: TGCAGCGCGCGACAGGGAACGAACACTGAAGCTTTCTTT. The chain combines TRBV29-1 with TRBJ1-1, with 7 bases that match TRBD1. V dropped 7 bases and J dropped 1; count of bases not matched to a gene: 6. Germline-derived CDR1 and CDR2 are SQVTM and ANQGSEA. This CDR3 contains 13 residues.

This chain's CDR3 is CASSYAPSGGVYEQFF. The CDR3 region has the DNA TGTGCCAGCAGCTACGCTCCTAGCGGGGGGGTCTATGAGCAGTTCTTC. The V and J genes are TRBV28 and TRBJ2-1, with 12 nucleotides matching TRBD2. In germline, CDR1 is MDHEN, CDR2 SYDVKM. The CDR3 sequence is 16 residues long. V trimming: 6 bases; J trimming: 8 bases; junction bases outside the gene matches: 11.

The chain carries TRBV27 and TRBJ1-2; 9 nucleotides match TRBD1. The CDR3 sequence is 14 residues long. V dropped 2 bases and J dropped 3; count of bases not matched to a gene: 1. The germline CDR1 and CDR2 sequences are MNHEY and SMNVEV (reference sequence). The CDR3 region is CASSLRTGDYGYTF. The DNA of the CDR3 is TGTGCCAGCAGTTTAAGGACAGGGGACTATGGCTACACCTTC.

This CDR3 reads CAWSVLLSGNTIYF. CDR3 DNA: TGTGCCTGGAGCGTACTACTGTCTGGAAACACCATATATTTT. The rearrangement uses TRBV30 and TRBJ1-3; no firm D call. The germline V gene has CDR1 GTSNPN and CDR2 SVGIG (reference sequence). The V and J ends lost 3 bases and 1 base respectively, with 10 bases between them. The CDR3 has 14 residues. The full variable domain, rest sourced from reference TRBV30 and TRBJ1-3, is SQTIHQWPATLVQPVGSPLSLECTVEGTSNPNLYWYRQAAGRGLQLLFYSVGIGQISSEVPQNLSASRPQDRQFILSSKKLLLSDSGFYLCAWSVLLSGNTIYFGEGSWLTVV.

The J gene is TRBJ1-2, the V gene TRBV5-1; D not certain. CDR1 SGHRS and CDR2 YFSETQ come from the germline V gene. This CDR3 comprises 13 residues. The V and J ends lost 1 base and 7 bases respectively, with 11 bases between them. CDR3 amino acids: CASSLNVRSGYTF. The CDR3 bases are TGCGCCAGCAGCTTGAATGTGCGAAGTGGCTACACCTTC.

J is TRBJ1-3 and V is TRBV11-2; no firm D call. The ends were cut back, 4 bases at V and 0 bases at J, with 22 bases in the middle. The CDR3 sequence is 19 residues long. CDR1 is SGHAT, CDR2 FQNNGV, per germline. Here the CDR3 reads CASSSPSRTRGISGNTIYF. As DNA, the CDR3 is TGTGCCAGCAGCTCACCCTCCCGAACGAGAGGCATCTCTGGAAACACCATATATTTT.

This clone was counted only a few times. This chain connects TRBV28 to TRBJ1-6; 7 nucleotides agree with TRBD1. Trimming cost V 4 bases and J 7 bases; bases outside gene matches: 13. Looked up from germline, CDR1 is MDHEN and CDR2 is SYDVKM. The CDR3 sequence is 17 residues long. CDR3 residues: CASSSQSKTGKNSPLHF. CDR3 sequence (DNA): TGTGCCAGCAGTTCTCAGAGCAAGACAGGGAAAAATTCACCCCTCCACTTT.

The chain uses TRBV13 and TRBJ1-1; no definite D call. Germline lookup yields CDR1 PRHDT and CDR2 FYEKMQ (reference sequence). The CDR3 length is 15 residues. V lost 2 bases and J 1 base, leaving 11 bases between the germline ends. CDR3 in DNA: TGTGCCAGCAGCTTAAAGAGAGAGTGGAACACTGAAGCTTTCTTT. It specifies CASSLKREWNTEAFF.

The V gene is TRBV4-1, the J gene TRBJ2-7, with D possibly TRBD2 on 5 matching bases. Per germline, CDR1 MGHRA and CDR2 YSYEKL. This CDR3 is built from 14 residues. V was pared by 5 bases and J by 1 base, with 12 bases between. CDR3 region: CASSLAPTSYEQYF. CDR3 in DNA: TGCGCCAGCAGCTTAGCGCCCACTTCCTACGAGCAGTACTTC.

There are a few counts of this clone. This rearrangement joins TRBV19 to TRBJ1-3; 12 bases match TRBD1. The J segment lost 4 bases and the V segment lost 5 bases, leaving 9 bases of the junction unmatched. Germline CDR1 LNHDA, CDR2 SQIVND (reference sequence). The CDR3 contains 17 residues. This CDR3 is CASSPSGTGGLGNTIYF. For the CDR3, the DNA is TGTGCCAGTAGTCCATCCGGGACAGGGGGCCTCGGAAACACCATATATTTT. Supplemented by reference TRBV19 and TRBJ1-3, the full variable domain reads DGGITQSPKYLFRKEGQNVTLSCEQNLNHDAMYWYRQDPGQGLRLIYYSQIVNDFQKGDIAEGYSVSREKKESFPLTVTSAQKNPTAFYLCASSPSGTGGLGNTIYFGEGSWLTVV.

The V and J genes are TRBV30 and TRBJ1-1; no definite D call. V gave up 1 base and J gave up 10 bases, with 16 bases separating them. The CDR3 length is 13 residues. CDR1 and CDR2 from the germline V gene are GTSNPN and SVGIG (reference sequence). CDR3 coding DNA: TGTGCCTGGAGTGCAGGCTCGTTGGACTCAGCTTTCTTT. Its protein product is CAWSAGSLDSAFF.

The CDR3 DNA is TGTGCCAGCAGTTACTCAGAGGCCAGACAGTCTGGCTACACCTTC. Its translation: CASSYSEARQSGYTF. This chain uses TRBV6-5 with TRBJ1-2; the D gene is possibly TRBD1 (5 bases). Germline V gives CDR1 MNHEY, CDR2 SVGAGI. The V end lost 0 bases, the J end lost 7 bases, and 15 bases lay between the germline ends. The CDR3 is 15 amino acids.

The chain joins TRBV9 to TRBJ2-5; tentatively, D is TRBD1 (6 bases). Germline loops: CDR1 SGDLS, CDR2 YYNGEE. Trimming shortened V by 3 bases and J by 2 bases, and 8 bases separated the two germline ends. CDR3 length: 13 amino acids. CDR3 sequence reads: CASSAGQQETQYF. In nucleotides, the CDR3 is TGTGCCAGCAGCGCCGGACAGCAAGAGACCCAGTACTTC. The complete variable domain, with remaining parts taken from reference TRBV9 and TRBJ2-5, reads DSGVTQTPKHLITATGQRVTLRCSPRSGDLSVYWYQQSLDQGLQFLIQYYNGEERAKGNILERFSAQQFPDLHSELNLSSLELGDSALYFCASSAGQQETQYFGPGTRLLVL.

The V and J genes are TRBV5-1 and TRBJ2-7, with 10 bases matching TRBD1. V was pared by 4 bases and J by 4 bases, with 2 bases of the junction left unmatched. The CDR3 sequence is 13 residues long. Germline values: CDR1 SGHRS, CDR2 YFSETQ. CDR3 bases: TGCGCCAGCAGCGCGGGACAGGGGTACGAGCAGTACTTC. Translation gives CASSAGQGYEQYF. The variable domain in full, with the rest retrieved from reference TRBV5-1 and TRBJ2-7, is KAGVTQTPRYLIKTRGQQVTLSCSPISGHRSVSWYQQTPGQGLQFLFEYFSETQRNKGNFPGRFSGRQFSNSRSEMNVSTLELGDSALYLCASSAGQGYEQYFGPGTRLTVT.

The genes are TRBV29-1 and TRBJ2-5; 8 bases map to TRBD1. With 8 bases clipped from V and 3 bases from J, the junction kept 8 bases outside the gene matches. The CDR3 length is 13 residues. CDR1 SQVTM and CDR2 ANQGSEA come from the germline V gene. Written as DNA, the CDR3 is TGCAGCTCCTCCGGACAGGGAGAAGAGACCCAGTACTTC. Protein product: CSSSGQGEETQYF.

This chain joins TRBV5-1 and TRBJ2-7; no firm D call. Germline CDR1 and CDR2: SGHRS and YFSETQ. This CDR3 is built from 14 residues. Trimming removed 5 bases from V and 0 bases from J, with 12 bases in between. The CDR3 DNA follows: TGCGCCAGCAGGGCCCTAACTAACTCCTACGAGCAGTACTTC. Translation: CASRALTNSYEQYF.

The J gene is TRBJ2-7, the V gene TRBV19; 12 positions agree with TRBD1. With 4 bases clipped from V and 0 bases from J, the junction kept 10 bases outside the gene matches. CDR1 is LNHDA and CDR2 is SQIVND in the germline V gene (reference sequence). The CDR3 spans 18 residues. Here the CDR3 reads CASSKGQGAPGLSYEQYF. In nucleotides, the CDR3 is TGTGCCAGTAGTAAGGGACAGGGGGCTCCTGGACTCTCCTACGAGCAGTACTTC.

The V call is TRBV4-1, the J call TRBJ2-7, with D tentatively TRBD1 (6 bases). Germline-derived CDR1 and CDR2 are MGHRA and YSYEKL. Deletions cut 1 base from V and 3 bases from J, with 13 bases between. The CDR3 spans 15 residues. The CDR3 DNA is TGCGCCAGCAGCCAAGGCCCCGGGACACACTACGAGCAGTACTTC. Amino acids: CASSQGPGTHYEQYF.

This chain uses TRBV6-5 with TRBJ2-5; 7 nucleotides match TRBD1. The J call may be faulty, since TRBJ2-7 better matches the DNA end. The CDR3 totals 11 residues. Germline-derived CDR1 and CDR2 are MNHEY and SVGAGI. The CDR3 is CASRQGYEQYF. The DNA for the CDR3 is TGTGCCAGCAGACAGGGGTACGAGCAGTACTTC.

The gene calls are TRBV5-1 and TRBJ2-3, with D hard to call. Germline V CDR1 and CDR2: SGHRS, YFSETQ. V lost 0 bases and J 0 bases, leaving 11 bases between the germline ends. This CDR3 region has 16 residues. The CDR3 protein is CASSLAGATSTDTQYF. The CDR3 coding sequence is TGCGCCAGCAGCTTGGCCGGAGCGACTAGCACAGATACGCAGTATTTT.

The CDR3, as DNA: TGTGCCAGCAGAGATCAGGGTTTCCAGCCCCAGCATTTT. This sequence encodes CASRDQGFQPQHF. The chain employs TRBV7-8 and TRBJ1-5, with D perhaps matching TRBD1 (5 bases). The CDR3 spans 13 residues. Trimming stripped 6 bases from V and 7 bases from J, with 13 bases between. Germline values: CDR1 SGHVS, CDR2 FQNEAQ.

The genes are TRBV10-1 and TRBJ2-1, with TRBD2 matching over 7 bases. Germline-derived CDR1 and CDR2 are WNHNN and SYGVQD (reference sequence). The CDR3 is made up of 15 amino acids. The J segment lost 6 bases and the V segment lost 3 bases, leaving 8 bases of the junction unmatched. The CDR3 region has the DNA TGCGCCAGCAGTGAAGGGCTAGCGGCGGGCAATGAGCAGTTCTTC. Translated, it gives CASSEGLAAGNEQFF.

The chain recombines TRBV11-2 with TRBJ2-7; 12 bases match TRBD2. Trimming removed 5 bases from V and 6 bases from J; junction bases left unmatched: 11. The V gene's germline CDR1 is SGHAT and CDR2 FQNNGV. This CDR3 comprises 16 residues. The CDR3 loop reads CASSPSRLAGGAEQYF. For the CDR3, the DNA is TGTGCCAGCAGCCCTAGTCGGCTAGCGGGAGGGGCCGAGCAGTACTTC.

The chain links TRBV5-1 to TRBJ2-2; 10 bases align to TRBD2. The germline gives CDR1 SGHRS, CDR2 YFSETQ. The CDR3 has 16 amino acids. J gave up 2 bases and V 0 bases, and 1 base lay outside the gene matches. CDR3 DNA sequence: TGCGCCAGCAGCTTGGCACTAGCGGGAAACACCGGGGAGCTGTTTTTT. The encoded protein is CASSLALAGNTGELFF.

The rearrangement joins TRBV2 to TRBJ2-5, with D possibly TRBD2 on 6 matching bases. The assigned J gene may be wrong: the sequence end matches TRBJ2-7 better. Germline CDR1 SNHLY, CDR2 FYNNEI. The CDR3 has 13 amino acids. CDR3 DNA sequence: TGTGCCAGTGGAGGGGCTGAGTTTTACGAGCAGTACTTC. This translates into CASGGAEFYEQYF.